Given below is one TCR beta chain in context. Antigen unknown. The data stem from a study of T cell responses to AZD1222 COVID-19 vaccine. Study findings and constraints: Reportedly, nearly half the spike-specific TCRs target unmutated variant regions. The donor group comprised mostly white British people and more females; the analysis possibly underestimated clonal diversity. The repertoires were collected only after the peak T cell response.

Here immunoSEQ multiplex PCR was the method, and the copy in TCRdb shows in-frame clones only, minus some. The profile shows about 110,000 clones, 89% of them singletons. This CDR3 comprises 15 residues. The V segment lost 4 bases and the J segment 3 bases; nucleotides outside the gene matches: 7. The germline CDR1 and CDR2 sequences are LNHDA and SQIVND (reference sequence). Doses given second, at about 4 or about 12 weeks, were pooled. The chain joins TRBV19 to TRBJ2-7; TRBD2 aligns across 9 bases. Sequenced here: peripheral blood, sampled 28 days after the second AZD1222 dose. This clonotype was sampled from an adult who received the AZD1222 COVID-19 vaccine. The chain's CDR3 is CASSTGTSRLYEQYF. The CDR3 DNA is TGTGCCAGTAGTACAGGGACTAGCCGGCTCTACGAGCAGTACTTC.